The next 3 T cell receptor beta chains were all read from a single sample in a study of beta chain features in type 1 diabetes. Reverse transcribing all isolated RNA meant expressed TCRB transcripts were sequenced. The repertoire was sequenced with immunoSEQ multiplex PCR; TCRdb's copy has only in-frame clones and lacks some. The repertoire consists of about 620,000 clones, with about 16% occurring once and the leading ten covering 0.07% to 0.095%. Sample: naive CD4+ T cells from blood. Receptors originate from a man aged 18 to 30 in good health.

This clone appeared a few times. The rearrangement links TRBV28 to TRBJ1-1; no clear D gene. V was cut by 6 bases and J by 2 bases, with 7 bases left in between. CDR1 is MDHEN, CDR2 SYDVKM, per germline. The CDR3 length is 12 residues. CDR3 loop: CASSLHNTEAFF. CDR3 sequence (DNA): TGTGCCAGCAGCCTACACAACACTGAAGCTTTCTTT. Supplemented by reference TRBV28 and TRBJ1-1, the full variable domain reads DVKVTQSSRYLVKRTGEKVFLECVQDMDHENMFWYRQDPGLGLRLIYFSYDVKMKEKGDIPEGYSVSREKKERFSLILESASTNQTSMYLCASSLHNTEAFFGQGTRLTVV.

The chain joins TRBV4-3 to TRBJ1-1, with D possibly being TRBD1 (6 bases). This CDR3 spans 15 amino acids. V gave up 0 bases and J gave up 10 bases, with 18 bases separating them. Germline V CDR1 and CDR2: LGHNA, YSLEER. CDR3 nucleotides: TGCGCCAGCAGCCAAGATGCCCTGGGGGGGCGAAGAGCTTTCTTT. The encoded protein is CASSQDALGGRRAFF.

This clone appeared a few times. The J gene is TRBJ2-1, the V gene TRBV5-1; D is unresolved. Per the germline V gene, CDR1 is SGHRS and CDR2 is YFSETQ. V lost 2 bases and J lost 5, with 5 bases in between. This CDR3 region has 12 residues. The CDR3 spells CASSLGNNEQFF. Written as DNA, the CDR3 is TGCGCCAGCAGCTTAGGTAACAATGAGCAGTTCTTC.